Listed below are T cell receptor beta chains from one sample, sequenced in a study of cytomegalovirus exposure and HLA in healthy donors. Only in-frame clones appear in the TCRdb table, and some are missing; sequencing was by immunoSEQ multiplex PCR. The table records 150,000 or so clones, approximately 80% of them present only once. Sequenced input: PBMCs. The receptors stem from a middle-aged man in good health and CMV-seropositive. Both conserved end residues are part of each CDR3. D genes are given only for firm matches. Clone size is given for some rows only: seen once, a few or many times, or a class if the clone is expanded.

d_call: .; j_call: TRBJ1-2; cdr3_length: 13; clone_size: .; v_call: TRBV18; cdr3_aa: CASSPGQSYGYTF; cdr3_nt: TGTGCCAGCTCACCTGGACAGAGTTATGGCTACACCTTC
d_call: TRBD1; j_call: TRBJ2-3; cdr3_length: 16; clone_size: .; v_call: TRBV27; cdr3_aa: CASSSQGQTSTDTQYF; cdr3_nt: TGTGCCAGCAGTTCCCAGGGACAGACCTCCACAGATACGCAGTATTTT
d_call: TRBD1; j_call: TRBJ1-2; cdr3_length: 15; clone_size: .; v_call: TRBV14; cdr3_aa: CASSQTDRGYYGYTF; cdr3_nt: TGTGCCAGCAGCCAAACGGACAGGGGCTACTATGGCTACACCTTC
d_call: TRBD2; j_call: TRBJ2-6; cdr3_length: 19; clone_size: .; v_call: TRBV4-2; cdr3_aa: CASSRELAGKSSGANVLTF; cdr3_nt: TGTGCCAGCAGCCGAGAACTAGCGGGAAAGAGCTCTGGGGCCAACGTCCTGACTTTC
d_call: .; j_call: TRBJ1-1; cdr3_length: 11; clone_size: .; v_call: TRBV27; cdr3_aa: CASYRNTEAFF; cdr3_nt: TGTGCCAGCTATCGGAACACTGAAGCTTTCTTT
d_call: TRBD2; j_call: TRBJ2-1; cdr3_length: 16; clone_size: .; v_call: TRBV25-1; cdr3_aa: CASGGLAGQRRNEQFF; cdr3_nt: TGTGCCAGCGGGGGACTAGCGGGACAAAGGCGGAATGAGCAGTTCTTC
d_call: .; j_call: TRBJ2-3; cdr3_length: 14; clone_size: .; v_call: TRBV7-9; cdr3_aa: CASSSWDFPDTQYF; cdr3_nt: TGTGCCAGCAGCTCCTGGGACTTCCCAGATACGCAGTATTTT
d_call: TRBD1; j_call: TRBJ2-7; cdr3_length: 14; clone_size: .; v_call: TRBV5-6; cdr3_aa: CASSLGQGIDEQYF; cdr3_nt: TGTGCCAGCAGCTTGGGACAGGGCATCGACGAGCAGTACTTC
d_call: TRBD1; j_call: TRBJ2-2; cdr3_length: 17; clone_size: .; v_call: TRBV5-1; cdr3_aa: CASSPPPGDRRDGELFF; cdr3_nt: TGCGCCAGCAGCCCCCCACCGGGGGACAGGAGGGACGGGGAGCTGTTTTTT
d_call: .; j_call: TRBJ1-5; cdr3_length: 16; clone_size: .; v_call: TRBV7-9; cdr3_aa: CASSSDGGPGNQPQHF; cdr3_nt: TGTGCCAGCAGCTCAGACGGGGGGCCCGGCAATCAGCCCCAGCATTTT
d_call: .; j_call: TRBJ2-7; cdr3_length: 15; clone_size: .; v_call: TRBV7-8; cdr3_aa: CTSSLSDDTAYEQYF; cdr3_nt: TGTACCAGCAGCTTATCCGACGACACAGCCTACGAGCAGTACTTC
d_call: .; j_call: TRBJ2-7; cdr3_length: 12; clone_size: many; v_call: TRBV7-8; cdr3_aa: CASSRPPGEQYF; cdr3_nt: TGTGCCAGCAGCCGCCCCCCCGGGGAGCAGTACTTC
d_call: .; j_call: TRBJ1-4; cdr3_length: 13; clone_size: .; v_call: TRBV25-1; cdr3_aa: CASSEGGDEKLFF; cdr3_nt: TGTGCCAGCAGTGAGGGCGGGGATGAAAAACTGTTTTTT
d_call: .; j_call: TRBJ2-5; cdr3_length: 16; clone_size: .; v_call: TRBV28; cdr3_aa: CASSPSGWGRPETQYF; cdr3_nt: TGTGCCAGCAGTCCGAGCGGCTGGGGAAGGCCAGAGACCCAGTACTTC
d_call: .; j_call: TRBJ1-2; cdr3_length: 14; clone_size: .; v_call: TRBV25-1; cdr3_aa: CASSAVTSYYGYTF; cdr3_nt: TGTGCCAGCAGTGCCGTTACAAGTTACTATGGCTACACCTTC
d_call: TRBD1; j_call: TRBJ2-7; cdr3_length: 12; clone_size: .; v_call: TRBV19; cdr3_aa: CASTGARGEQYF; cdr3_nt: TGTGCCAGCACAGGGGCCCGGGGCGAGCAGTACTTC
d_call: TRBD1; j_call: TRBJ1-2; cdr3_length: 14; clone_size: .; v_call: TRBV7-8; cdr3_aa: CASSLTPTGDGYTF; cdr3_nt: TGTGCCAGCAGCTTAACCCCGACAGGGGATGGCTACACCTTC
d_call: .; j_call: TRBJ2-3; cdr3_length: 14; clone_size: .; v_call: TRBV2; cdr3_aa: CASGDKATTDTQYF; cdr3_nt: TGTGCCAGCGGGGACAAGGCCACCACAGATACGCAGTATTTT
d_call: .; j_call: TRBJ2-3; cdr3_length: 14; clone_size: few; v_call: TRBV9; cdr3_aa: CASSVAGSTDTQYF; cdr3_nt: TGTGCCAGCAGCGTAGCCGGGAGCACAGATACGCAGTATTTT
d_call: .; j_call: TRBJ1-5; cdr3_length: 16; clone_size: .; v_call: TRBV2; cdr3_aa: CASMRREGVGNQPQHF; cdr3_nt: TGTGCCAGCATGCGCAGGGAAGGGGTCGGCAATCAGCCCCAGCATTTT